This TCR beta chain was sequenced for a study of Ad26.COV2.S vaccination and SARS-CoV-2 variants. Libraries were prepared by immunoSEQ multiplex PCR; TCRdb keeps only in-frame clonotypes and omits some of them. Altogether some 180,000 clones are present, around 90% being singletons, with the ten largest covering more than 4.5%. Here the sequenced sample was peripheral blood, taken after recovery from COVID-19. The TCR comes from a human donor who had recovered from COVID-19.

In DNA, the CDR3 is TGTGCCAGCAGGTGGGGTGGAACCGGGGAGCTGTTTTTT. It encodes CASRWGGTGELFF. V usage is TRBV25-1 and J usage is TRBJ2-2, with D uncertain. CDR3 length equals 13 residues. V lost 6 bases and J 5 bases, leaving 10 bases between the germline ends. In germline, CDR1 is MGHDK, CDR2 SYGVNS.